A selection of T cell receptor beta chains follows, all from one sample in a study of CD8 T cells in ankylosing spondylitis. TCRdb ran MiXCR on the 5' RACE reads and lists one entry per CDR3 protein. The sample holds around 250,000 distinct CDR3 sequences, around 11% seen once. Material: blood, either unsorted or a sorted T cell fraction (not recorded which). The receptors here all came from a male donor with ankylosing spondylitis or in good health (not recorded which). CDR3s include the opening cysteine and the closing phenylalanine or tryptophan. The order of the fields is CDR3 length, V gene, clone size, J gene, D gene, CDR3 protein, CDR3 DNA. The D gene is left open where the match is weak. Size is omitted from some rows. Given values are once, few, many or a class for expanded clones.

CDR3 length: 14
V gene: TRBV7-3
clone size: many
J gene: TRBJ1-1
D gene: TRBD1
CDR3 protein: CASSTTGLNTEAFF
CDR3 DNA: TGTGCCAGCAGCACGACAGGGTTGAACACTGAAGCTTTCTTT

CDR3 length: 11
V gene: TRBV28
clone size: -
J gene: TRBJ1-2
D gene: -
CDR3 protein: CASRDGYGYTF
CDR3 DNA: TGTGCCAGCAGGGACGGCTATGGCTACACCTTC

CDR3 length: 12
V gene: TRBV7-9
clone size: -
J gene: TRBJ1-1
D gene: -
CDR3 protein: CASSLSNTEAFF
CDR3 DNA: TGTGCCAGCAGCTTATCTAACACTGAAGCTTTCTTT

CDR3 length: 15
V gene: TRBV20-1
clone size: many
J gene: TRBJ2-7
D gene: TRBD1
CDR3 protein: CSARGPGTGVDEQYF
CDR3 DNA: TGCAGTGCTAGAGGGCCCGGGACAGGGGTCGACGAGCAGTACTTC

CDR3 length: 14
V gene: TRBV30
clone size: few
J gene: TRBJ2-2
D gene: -
CDR3 protein: CAWTLGGSTGELFF
CDR3 DNA: TGTGCCTGGACCTTGGGGGGAAGCACCGGGGAGCTGTTTTTT

CDR3 length: 14
V gene: TRBV12-3/TRBV12-4
clone size: few
J gene: TRBJ1-5
D gene: TRBD1
CDR3 protein: CASSFRRGGQPQHF
CDR3 DNA: TGTGCCAGCAGTTTCCGCAGGGGGGGTCAGCCCCAGCATTTT

CDR3 length: 12
V gene: TRBV2
clone size: -
J gene: TRBJ2-7
D gene: -
CDR3 protein: CASSPGLSEQYF
CDR3 DNA: TGTGCCAGCAGTCCAGGATTGTCCGAGCAGTACTTC

CDR3 length: 13
V gene: TRBV12-3/TRBV12-4
clone size: many
J gene: TRBJ2-7
D gene: -
CDR3 protein: CASSFGATYEQYF
CDR3 DNA: TGTGCCAGCAGTTTTGGGGCCACCTACGAGCAGTACTTC

CDR3 length: 18
V gene: TRBV2
clone size: few
J gene: TRBJ1-3
D gene: -
CDR3 protein: CASNPIGGLHSSGNTIYF
CDR3 DNA: TGTGCCAGCAATCCCATAGGGGGACTCCATTCCTCTGGAAACACCATATATTTT

CDR3 length: 14
V gene: TRBV5-6
clone size: -
J gene: TRBJ2-7
D gene: -
CDR3 protein: CASSFRDGPTRQYF
CDR3 DNA: TGTGCCAGCAGCTTCCGGGACGGACCTACGAGGCAGTACTTC

CDR3 length: 13
V gene: TRBV20-1
clone size: many
J gene: TRBJ1-1
D gene: -
CDR3 protein: CSASGGWGTEAFF
CDR3 DNA: TGCAGTGCTAGTGGCGGGTGGGGCACTGAAGCTTTCTTT

CDR3 length: 14
V gene: TRBV27
clone size: many
J gene: TRBJ1-1
D gene: -
CDR3 protein: CASSPDIFLTEAFF
CDR3 DNA: TGTGCCAGCAGTCCTGACATCTTCCTCACTGAAGCTTTCTTT

CDR3 length: 13
V gene: TRBV4-1
clone size: many
J gene: TRBJ2-1
D gene: TRBD1
CDR3 protein: CASSHRQGNEQFF
CDR3 DNA: TGCGCCAGCAGCCATCGACAGGGGAATGAGCAGTTCTTC

CDR3 length: 20
V gene: TRBV5-1
clone size: few
J gene: TRBJ2-6
D gene: TRBD1
CDR3 protein: CASSLEFLLQGASGANVLTF
CDR3 DNA: TGCGCCAGCAGCTTGGAGTTTTTGCTGCAGGGGGCCTCTGGGGCCAACGTCCTGACTTTC

CDR3 length: 16
V gene: TRBV12-3/TRBV12-4
clone size: many
J gene: TRBJ1-5
D gene: -
CDR3 protein: CASSPHRGSSNQPQHF
CDR3 DNA: TGTGCCAGCAGCCCGCATAGGGGGAGTAGCAATCAGCCCCAGCATTTT

CDR3 length: 13
V gene: TRBV12-3/TRBV12-4
clone size: many
J gene: TRBJ2-7
D gene: -
CDR3 protein: CASSRASFYEQYF
CDR3 DNA: TGTGCCAGCAGCAGGGCCAGTTTTTACGAGCAGTACTTC

CDR3 length: 15
V gene: TRBV24-1
clone size: many
J gene: TRBJ2-5
D gene: -
CDR3 protein: CATSHISQGQETQYF
CDR3 DNA: TGTGCCACCAGTCATATCTCACAGGGACAAGAGACCCAGTACTTC

CDR3 length: 17
V gene: TRBV7-2
clone size: few
J gene: TRBJ2-1
D gene: TRBD2
CDR3 protein: CASSASTGTSLVNEQFF
CDR3 DNA: TGTGCCAGCAGCGCGTCCACCGGGACTAGTTTGGTCAATGAGCAGTTCTTC

CDR3 length: 15
V gene: TRBV5-1
clone size: few
J gene: TRBJ2-7
D gene: TRBD1
CDR3 protein: CASSSRTGNSYEQYF
CDR3 DNA: TGCGCCAGCAGCTCCAGGACAGGGAACTCCTACGAGCAGTACTTC

CDR3 length: 13
V gene: TRBV7-8
clone size: few
J gene: TRBJ2-1
D gene: -
CDR3 protein: CASSPIWKNEQFF
CDR3 DNA: TGTGCCAGCAGCCCCATATGGAAAAATGAGCAGTTCTTC

CDR3 length: 17
V gene: TRBV4-1
clone size: many
J gene: TRBJ2-3
D gene: -
CDR3 protein: CASSPPWRGRNTDTQYF
CDR3 DNA: TGCGCCAGCAGCCCCCCGTGGCGGGGAAGAAACACAGATACGCAGTATTTT

CDR3 length: 10
V gene: TRBV29-1
clone size: many
J gene: TRBJ2-1
D gene: -
CDR3 protein: CSVVDNEQFF
CDR3 DNA: TGCAGCGTTGTTGACAATGAGCAGTTCTTC

CDR3 length: 19
V gene: TRBV18
clone size: -
J gene: TRBJ1-2
D gene: -
CDR3 protein: CASSLKTGTSDYRDYGYTF
CDR3 DNA: TGTGCCAGCTCACTAAAAACCGGGACATCGGACTACCGGGACTATGGCTACACCTTC

CDR3 length: 12
V gene: TRBV7-8
clone size: -
J gene: TRBJ2-7
D gene: -
CDR3 protein: CASSYGLYEQYF
CDR3 DNA: TGTGCCAGCAGCTATGGACTCTACGAGCAGTACTTC

CDR3 length: 14
V gene: TRBV9
clone size: many
J gene: TRBJ2-7
D gene: -
CDR3 protein: CASSGAGPWDEQYF
CDR3 DNA: TGTGCCAGCAGCGGAGCGGGTCCATGGGACGAGCAGTACTTC

CDR3 length: 11
V gene: TRBV5-1
clone size: few
J gene: TRBJ2-3
D gene: -
CDR3 protein: CASTFTDTQYF
CDR3 DNA: TGCGCCAGCACATTCACAGATACGCAGTATTTT

CDR3 length: 13
V gene: TRBV14
clone size: -
J gene: TRBJ1-3
D gene: -
CDR3 protein: CASSRQTGNTIYF
CDR3 DNA: TGTGCCAGCAGCCGACAGACTGGAAACACCATATATTTT

CDR3 length: 11
V gene: TRBV2
clone size: few
J gene: TRBJ1-2
D gene: -
CDR3 protein: CASRRDYGYTF
CDR3 DNA: TGTGCCAGCAGGAGGGACTATGGCTACACCTTC

CDR3 length: 15
V gene: TRBV5-6
clone size: many
J gene: TRBJ2-5
D gene: -
CDR3 protein: CASSSGLPYQETQYF
CDR3 DNA: TGTGCCAGCAGCTCGGGACTCCCGTACCAAGAGACCCAGTACTTC

CDR3 length: 13
V gene: TRBV3-1
clone size: many
J gene: TRBJ2-1
D gene: -
CDR3 protein: CAISQGSGDEQFF
CDR3 DNA: TGTGCCATCTCGCAGGGATCTGGAGATGAGCAGTTCTTC

CDR3 length: 13
V gene: TRBV29-1
clone size: -
J gene: TRBJ2-5
D gene: TRBD1
CDR3 protein: CSTKDRAWETQYF
CDR3 DNA: TGCAGCACAAAAGACAGGGCCTGGGAGACCCAGTACTTC

CDR3 length: 17
V gene: TRBV6-1
clone size: many
J gene: TRBJ1-5
D gene: -
CDR3 protein: CASSHGGTGGDNQPQHF
CDR3 DNA: TGTGCCAGCAGCCACGGGGGGACCGGGGGGGACAATCAGCCCCAGCATTTT

CDR3 length: 14
V gene: TRBV5-1
clone size: many
J gene: TRBJ1-1
D gene: TRBD1
CDR3 protein: CASSLMGQGIEAFF
CDR3 DNA: TGCGCCAGCAGCTTGATGGGACAGGGGATTGAAGCTTTCTTT

CDR3 length: 14
V gene: TRBV29-1
clone size: -
J gene: TRBJ1-1
D gene: -
CDR3 protein: CSVEDPGKGTEAFF
CDR3 DNA: TGCAGCGTTGAAGATCCGGGGAAGGGCACTGAAGCTTTCTTT

CDR3 length: 15
V gene: TRBV20-1
clone size: many
J gene: TRBJ1-2
D gene: -
CDR3 protein: CSDDDRAPRNYGYTF
CDR3 DNA: TGCAGTGACGACGACCGGGCCCCTCGGAACTATGGCTACACCTTC

CDR3 length: 13
V gene: TRBV12-3/TRBV12-4
clone size: few
J gene: TRBJ1-1
D gene: -
CDR3 protein: CASSRGWGTEAFF
CDR3 DNA: TGTGCCAGCAGCAGGGGTTGGGGGACTGAAGCTTTCTTT

CDR3 length: 15
V gene: TRBV9
clone size: many
J gene: TRBJ1-2
D gene: -
CDR3 protein: CASSEDGTVNYGYTF
CDR3 DNA: TGTGCCAGCAGCGAAGACGGGACCGTGAACTATGGCTACACCTTC

CDR3 length: 14
V gene: TRBV3-1
clone size: many
J gene: TRBJ2-7
D gene: -
CDR3 protein: CASSPWEGSYEQYF
CDR3 DNA: TGTGCCAGCAGCCCATGGGAAGGCTCCTACGAGCAGTACTTC

CDR3 length: 14
V gene: TRBV2
clone size: -
J gene: TRBJ1-1
D gene: TRBD1
CDR3 protein: CASSEDPGQAEAFF
CDR3 DNA: TGTGCCAGCAGTGAAGACCCGGGACAGGCCGAAGCTTTCTTT

CDR3 length: 12
V gene: TRBV12-5
clone size: many
J gene: TRBJ1-5
D gene: -
CDR3 protein: CASGLVTLPQHF
CDR3 DNA: TGTGCTAGTGGTTTGGTAACACTGCCCCAGCATTTT

CDR3 length: 16
V gene: TRBV7-6
clone size: many
J gene: TRBJ2-3
D gene: -
CDR3 protein: CASSFSSQYSTDTQYF
CDR3 DNA: TGTGCCAGCAGCTTCAGCTCGCAGTACAGCACAGATACGCAGTATTTT

CDR3 length: 15
V gene: TRBV12-3/TRBV12-4
clone size: many
J gene: TRBJ2-5
D gene: -
CDR3 protein: CASRGAGEYQETQYF
CDR3 DNA: TGTGCCAGCAGGGGGGCGGGGGAGTACCAAGAGACCCAGTACTTC

CDR3 length: 14
V gene: TRBV2
clone size: many
J gene: TRBJ2-1
D gene: -
CDR3 protein: CASRASTGSGEQFF
CDR3 DNA: TGTGCCAGCCGCGCTTCCACAGGGTCGGGTGAGCAGTTCTTC

CDR3 length: 16
V gene: TRBV20-1
clone size: many
J gene: TRBJ1-6
D gene: TRBD1
CDR3 protein: CSARGDRGLSNSPLHF
CDR3 DNA: TGCAGTGCTAGAGGTGACAGGGGGCTATCGAATTCACCCCTCCACTTT

CDR3 length: 12
V gene: TRBV3-1
clone size: -
J gene: TRBJ1-2
D gene: -
CDR3 protein: CASSQSKYGYTF
CDR3 DNA: TGTGCCAGCAGCCAGAGTAAATATGGCTACACCTTC

CDR3 length: 15
V gene: TRBV3-1
clone size: -
J gene: TRBJ2-1
D gene: -
CDR3 protein: CVSSHGDGINNEQFF
CDR3 DNA: TGTGTCAGCAGCCACGGAGACGGGATTAACAATGAGCAGTTCTTC

CDR3 length: 13
V gene: TRBV30
clone size: many
J gene: TRBJ2-7
D gene: -
CDR3 protein: CAWSLLGYYEQYF
CDR3 DNA: TGTGCCTGGAGTTTACTTGGATACTACGAGCAGTACTTC

CDR3 length: 14
V gene: TRBV27
clone size: many
J gene: TRBJ1-1
D gene: -
CDR3 protein: CASSLYLGNTEAFF
CDR3 DNA: TGTGCCAGCAGTTTATATCTGGGGAACACTGAAGCTTTCTTT

CDR3 length: 13
V gene: TRBV25-1
clone size: many
J gene: TRBJ2-2
D gene: -
CDR3 protein: CASSGRDTGELFF
CDR3 DNA: TGTGCCAGCTCGGGACGGGACACCGGGGAGCTGTTTTTT

CDR3 length: 13
V gene: TRBV10-3
clone size: many
J gene: TRBJ1-1
D gene: -
CDR3 protein: CAIRRGGSTEAFF
CDR3 DNA: TGTGCCATCAGGAGGGGAGGAAGCACTGAAGCTTTCTTT

CDR3 length: 15
V gene: TRBV7-2
clone size: -
J gene: TRBJ2-1
D gene: -
CDR3 protein: CASSFQITPANEQFF
CDR3 DNA: TGTGCCAGCAGCTTCCAGATAACTCCGGCCAATGAGCAGTTCTTC

CDR3 length: 14
V gene: TRBV6-1
clone size: many
J gene: TRBJ1-5
D gene: TRBD1
CDR3 protein: CASSRTGVDQPQHF
CDR3 DNA: TGTGCCAGCAGCCGGACAGGGGTTGATCAGCCCCAGCATTTT

CDR3 length: 15
V gene: TRBV5-1
clone size: -
J gene: TRBJ2-1
D gene: -
CDR3 protein: CASSLVLAGGAEQFF
CDR3 DNA: TGCGCCAGCAGCTTGGTACTAGCCGGAGGGGCTGAGCAGTTCTTC

CDR3 length: 15
V gene: TRBV7-2
clone size: few
J gene: TRBJ2-3
D gene: -
CDR3 protein: CATTLGSWRTDTQYF
CDR3 DNA: TGTGCCACGACCCTAGGTAGTTGGAGGACAGATACGCAGTATTTT

CDR3 length: 14
V gene: TRBV2
clone size: few
J gene: TRBJ1-1
D gene: -
CDR3 protein: CASVRTGHVTEAFF
CDR3 DNA: TGTGCCAGTGTGAGAACAGGGCATGTCACTGAAGCTTTCTTT

CDR3 length: 15
V gene: TRBV7-6
clone size: many
J gene: TRBJ2-7
D gene: -
CDR3 protein: CASSLAAGNIYEQYF
CDR3 DNA: TGTGCCAGCAGCTTAGCTGCAGGGAATATCTACGAGCAGTACTTC

CDR3 length: 14
V gene: TRBV28
clone size: -
J gene: TRBJ2-7
D gene: -
CDR3 protein: CASSLAGRGNEQYF
CDR3 DNA: TGTGCCAGCAGTTTGGCGGGCAGGGGAAACGAGCAGTACTTC